Listed below are T cell receptor beta chains from one sample, sequenced in a study of molecular identifiers for immune sequencing clone quantification. TCRdb itself ran the PCR reads through MiXCR, one entry per CDR3 protein. Of about 510,000 distinct CDR3 sequences in the sample, around 23% were seen once. Specimen: naive CD8+ T cells from blood, with Jurkat cell RNA spiked in. The origin of the receptors is a human donor in good health. Some libraries in this study had Jurkat cell RNA spiked in. Each CDR3 is given with its conserved first and last residue. Each record gives: V gene, clone size, D gene, J gene, CDR3 protein, CDR3 DNA. A D gene is named only where the DNA matches it firmly. The listing skips clone size in some rows; elsewhere it reads once, few, many or a size class.

v_gene: TRBV7-2
abundance: many
d_gene: -
j_gene: TRBJ2-7
CDR3aa: CASSPTHTYEQYF
CDR3nt: TGTGCCAGCAGCCCAACCCATACCTACGAGCAGTACTTC

v_gene: TRBV4-1
abundance: few
d_gene: TRBD2
j_gene: TRBJ2-1
CDR3aa: CASSQDPPSGVGYNEQFF
CDR3nt: TGCGCCAGCAGCCAAGACCCTCCCAGCGGGGTGGGCTACAATGAGCAGTTCTTC

v_gene: TRBV6-5
abundance: few
d_gene: -
j_gene: TRBJ1-2
CDR3aa: CASSYRRDTIFYGYTF
CDR3nt: TGTGCCAGCAGTTACCGCCGGGACACCATTTTTTATGGCTACACCTTC

v_gene: TRBV19
abundance: -
d_gene: -
j_gene: TRBJ2-3
CDR3aa: CASTGENTDTQYF
CDR3nt: TGTGCCAGTACTGGGGAGAACACAGATACGCAGTATTTT

v_gene: TRBV6-2/TRBV6-3
abundance: few
d_gene: -
j_gene: TRBJ1-5
CDR3aa: CASSPRDGVQPQHF
CDR3nt: TGTGCCAGCAGTCCGCGGGACGGGGTGCAGCCCCAGCATTTT

v_gene: TRBV29-1
abundance: few
d_gene: -
j_gene: TRBJ2-6
CDR3aa: CSVEGDSGANVLTF
CDR3nt: TGCAGCGTTGAGGGCGACTCTGGGGCCAACGTCCTGACTTTC

v_gene: TRBV5-1
abundance: few
d_gene: -
j_gene: TRBJ1-2
CDR3aa: CASNPSSLSVKSDGYTF
CDR3nt: TGCGCCAGCAACCCTAGCTCCCTTTCTGTTAAATCGGATGGCTACACCTTC

v_gene: TRBV29-1
abundance: few
d_gene: TRBD1
j_gene: TRBJ2-5
CDR3aa: CSVEDYGTGRPGTQYF
CDR3nt: TGCAGCGTTGAAGATTACGGGACAGGGCGGCCCGGGACCCAGTACTTC

v_gene: TRBV12-3/TRBV12-4
abundance: many
d_gene: TRBD1
j_gene: TRBJ2-3
CDR3aa: CASSFKGAGSDTQYF
CDR3nt: TGTGCCAGCAGTTTTAAGGGGGCCGGGTCAGATACGCAGTATTTT

v_gene: TRBV29-1
abundance: -
d_gene: -
j_gene: TRBJ2-7
CDR3aa: CSAVRESSFEQYF
CDR3nt: TGCAGCGCTGTCCGGGAGAGCTCCTTCGAGCAGTACTTC

v_gene: TRBV10-3
abundance: many
d_gene: -
j_gene: TRBJ2-7
CDR3aa: CAISESPDSYNYEQYF
CDR3nt: TGTGCCATCAGTGAGTCTCCGGACAGCTACAACTACGAGCAGTACTTC

v_gene: TRBV4-3
abundance: -
d_gene: -
j_gene: TRBJ1-5
CDR3aa: CASSQDRTPSPPQHF
CDR3nt: TGCGCCAGCAGCCAAGATAGGACCCCCAGCCCGCCCCAGCATTTT

v_gene: TRBV5-6
abundance: many
d_gene: -
j_gene: TRBJ2-7
CDR3aa: CASSLEGYEQYF
CDR3nt: TGTGCCAGCAGCTTAGAGGGCTACGAGCAGTACTTC

v_gene: TRBV7-2
abundance: many
d_gene: -
j_gene: TRBJ2-1
CDR3aa: CASSLGSEQFF
CDR3nt: TGTGCCAGCAGCTTAGGGTCTGAGCAGTTCTTC

v_gene: TRBV7-6
abundance: many
d_gene: TRBD2
j_gene: TRBJ2-3
CDR3aa: CASSPGTSEGTDTQYF
CDR3nt: TGTGCCAGCAGCCCCGGGACTAGCGAGGGCACAGATACGCAGTATTTT

v_gene: TRBV3-1
abundance: -
d_gene: -
j_gene: TRBJ2-1
CDR3aa: CASSNKVLAFHEQFF
CDR3nt: TGTGCCAGCAGTAACAAGGTATTAGCTTTCCATGAGCAGTTCTTC

v_gene: TRBV30
abundance: -
d_gene: TRBD1
j_gene: TRBJ2-7
CDR3aa: CAWNDRVYAQYF
CDR3nt: TGTGCCTGGAACGACAGGGTGTACGCGCAGTACTTC

v_gene: TRBV14
abundance: few
d_gene: -
j_gene: TRBJ2-7
CDR3aa: CASSQVGGPYEQYF
CDR3nt: TGTGCCAGCAGCCAAGTGGGAGGTCCGTACGAGCAGTACTTC

v_gene: TRBV29-1
abundance: -
d_gene: -
j_gene: TRBJ2-7
CDR3aa: CSVREQSSYEQYF
CDR3nt: TGCAGCGTTAGAGAACAGAGCTCCTACGAGCAGTACTTC

v_gene: TRBV20-1
abundance: -
d_gene: -
j_gene: TRBJ2-7
CDR3aa: CSASAVFGTPSYEQYF
CDR3nt: TGCAGTGCTAGCGCTGTCTTCGGGACACCTTCCTACGAGCAGTACTTC

v_gene: TRBV24-1
abundance: -
d_gene: -
j_gene: TRBJ1-1
CDR3aa: CATSGMDGVLAEAFF
CDR3nt: TGTGCCACCAGTGGTATGGACGGGGTACTGGCTGAAGCTTTCTTT

v_gene: TRBV27
abundance: -
d_gene: TRBD2
j_gene: TRBJ2-2
CDR3aa: CASSSRLAGGELFF
CDR3nt: TGTGCCAGCAGTTCCAGACTAGCTGGCGGGGAGCTGTTTTTT

v_gene: TRBV2
abundance: few
d_gene: -
j_gene: TRBJ2-7
CDR3aa: CASSEANEQYF
CDR3nt: TGTGCCAGCAGTGAAGCCAACGAGCAGTACTTC

v_gene: TRBV7-2
abundance: many
d_gene: -
j_gene: TRBJ2-3
CDR3aa: CASSSPGLHTDTQYF
CDR3nt: TGTGCCAGCAGCTCTCCGGGACTTCACACAGATACGCAGTATTTT

v_gene: TRBV19
abundance: few
d_gene: -
j_gene: TRBJ2-2
CDR3aa: CAVWTQNTGELFF
CDR3nt: TGTGCCGTGTGGACTCAGAACACCGGGGAGCTGTTTTTT

v_gene: TRBV7-9
abundance: few
d_gene: -
j_gene: TRBJ2-7
CDR3aa: CASSGLSGSGYEQYF
CDR3nt: TGTGCCAGCAGCGGACTTTCTGGGAGTGGTTACGAGCAGTACTTC

v_gene: TRBV7-9
abundance: -
d_gene: -
j_gene: TRBJ1-4
CDR3aa: CASSTHFPGPNEKLIF
CDR3nt: TGTGCCAGCAGCACGCACTTTCCAGGGCCTAATGAAAAACTGATTTTT

v_gene: TRBV7-6
abundance: -
d_gene: TRBD1
j_gene: TRBJ1-1
CDR3aa: CASSYNRGIDTEAFF
CDR3nt: TGTGCCAGCAGCTACAACAGGGGAATCGACACTGAAGCTTTCTTT

v_gene: TRBV7-2
abundance: -
d_gene: -
j_gene: TRBJ1-1
CDR3aa: CASSFSGPAAFF
CDR3nt: TGCGCCAGCAGCTTTTCGGGCCCTGCAGCTTTCTTT

v_gene: TRBV2
abundance: -
d_gene: -
j_gene: TRBJ2-5
CDR3aa: CASRATTPLVGRETQYF
CDR3nt: TGTGCCAGCAGGGCCACCACTCCCCTCGTGGGGAGAGAGACCCAGTACTTC

v_gene: TRBV19
abundance: many
d_gene: -
j_gene: TRBJ1-5
CDR3aa: CASSMGSRSSQPQHF
CDR3nt: TGTGCCAGTAGTATGGGGTCGCGTAGCAGTCAGCCCCAGCATTTT

v_gene: TRBV5-6
abundance: -
d_gene: -
j_gene: TRBJ2-7
CDR3aa: CASSFGTSFREQYF
CDR3nt: TGTGCCAGCAGCTTCGGGACGTCTTTTAGGGAGCAGTACTTC

v_gene: TRBV20-1
abundance: -
d_gene: TRBD1
j_gene: TRBJ2-7
CDR3aa: CSAREETGTYEQYF
CDR3nt: TGCAGTGCTAGAGAAGAGACAGGGACCTACGAGCAGTACTTC